This paragraph reports one T cell receptor (beta chain). Its antigen remains unidentified. PCR employed 60 Vbeta and 13 Jbeta primers. Sequencing used immunoSEQ multiplex PCR; TCRdb keeps in-frame clones, though not all of them. The listing records about 210,000 clones. The source of the sample is a study of cytomegalovirus exposure and HLA in healthy donors. General study results and limits: In a later analysis, V- and J-gene trimming of beta chains associated with a DCLRE1C missense variant, replicated independently. In the analysis, some V segments, TRBV6-2 and TRBV6-3 included, were excluded as indistinguishable. A list of 150 or so TCR beta chains associated with cytomegalovirus was given. Sequencing likely produced, as an artifact, a cluster of highly shared sequence variants.

There are 17 residues in the CDR3. Trimming removed 0 bases from V and 6 bases from J; junction bases left unmatched: 9. The germline V gene encodes CDR1 SGDLS and CDR2 YYNGEE. Sequencing input: PBMCs. The chain employs TRBV9 and TRBJ2-3, with 11 bases aligning to TRBD2. The clonotype comes from a woman aged 30 to 39 in good health and CMV-seropositive. CDR3 sequence (DNA): TGTGCCAGCAGCGTAGGGGTAGCGGGGGGGCCGGCCGATACGCAGTATTTT. This gives the protein CASSVGVAGGPADTQYF.